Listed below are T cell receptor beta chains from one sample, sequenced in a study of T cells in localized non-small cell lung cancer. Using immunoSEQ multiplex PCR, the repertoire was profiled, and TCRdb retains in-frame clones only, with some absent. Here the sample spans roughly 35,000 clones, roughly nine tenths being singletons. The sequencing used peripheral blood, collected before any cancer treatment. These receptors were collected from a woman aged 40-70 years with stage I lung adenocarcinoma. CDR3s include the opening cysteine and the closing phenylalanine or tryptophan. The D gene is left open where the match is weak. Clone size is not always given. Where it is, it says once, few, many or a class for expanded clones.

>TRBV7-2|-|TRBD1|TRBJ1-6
TGTGCCAGCAGCTCACAGGGGGCCTATAATTCACCCCTCCACTTT
CASSSQGAYNSPLHF
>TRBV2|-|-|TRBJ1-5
TGTGCCAGCATCGCGGTGGAGAATCAGCCCCAGCATTTT
CASIAVENQPQHF
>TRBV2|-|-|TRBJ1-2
TGTGCCAGCAGGTCAGGGAAAGGATACTATGGCTACACCTTC
CASRSGKGYYGYTF
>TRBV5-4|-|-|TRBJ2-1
TGTGCCAGCAGCTTGGAGGACAGTCGGCTCTTC
CASSLEDSRLF
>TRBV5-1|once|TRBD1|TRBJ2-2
TGCGCCAGCAGCTTGGGGACAGGGGCCACCGGGGAGCTGTTTTTT
CASSLGTGATGELFF
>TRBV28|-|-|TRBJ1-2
TGTGCCAGCAAAGAGGGCTTCTTTGGCTACACCTTC
CASKEGFFGYTF
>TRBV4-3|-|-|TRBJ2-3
TGCGCCAGCAGCCAAGGGCGAGTGGGGCCCTTCACAGATACGCAGTATTTT
CASSQGRVGPFTDTQYF
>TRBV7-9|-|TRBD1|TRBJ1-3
TGTGCCACCCGCCCTGGGGGACAGACGAGAGAGTCTGGAAACACCATATATTTT
CATRPGGQTRESGNTIYF
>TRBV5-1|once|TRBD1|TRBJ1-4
TGCGCCAGCAGCTTTGGGACCGGGACAGGTAGTGAAAAACTGTTTTTT
CASSFGTGTGSEKLFF
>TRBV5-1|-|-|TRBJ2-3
TGCGCCAGCAGCTTCGATTTCACAGATACGCAGTATTTT
CASSFDFTDTQYF
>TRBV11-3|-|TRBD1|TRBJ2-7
TGTGCCAGCAGCGGACGGACAGGGGGCGACGAGCAGTACTTC
CASSGRTGGDEQYF
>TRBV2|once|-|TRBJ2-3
TGTGCCAGCAGTGAGGGCACAGATACGCAGTATTTT
CASSEGTDTQYF
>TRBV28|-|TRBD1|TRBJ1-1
TGTGCCAGCAGGTTCCGGGACAGGGTCCTTTCTGAAGCTTTCTTT
CASRFRDRVLSEAFF
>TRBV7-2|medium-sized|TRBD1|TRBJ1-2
TGTGCCAGCAGCATAGACCCGGGACAGGGGCGGTATGGCTACACCTTC
CASSIDPGQGRYGYTF
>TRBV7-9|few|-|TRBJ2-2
TGTGCCAGCAGCCCGGGGGCAGGCCCTGCGAACACCGGGGAGCTGTTTTTT
CASSPGAGPANTGELFF
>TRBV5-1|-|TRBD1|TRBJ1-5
TGCGCCAGCAGCTTTACAGGGGGCGAACAGCCCCAGCATTTT
CASSFTGGEQPQHF
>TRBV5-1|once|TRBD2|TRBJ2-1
TGCGCCAGCAGCTGGACCCCGGGACTAGCGGGGGGCAATGAGCAGTTCTTC
CASSWTPGLAGGNEQFF
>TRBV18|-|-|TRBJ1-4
TGTGCCAGCTCACAAGTAGGGGGAACTAATGAAAAACTGTTTTTT
CASSQVGGTNEKLFF
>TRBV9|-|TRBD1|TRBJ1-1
TGTGCCAGCAGCGTAGCTCACGGACAGGAAGGCAGGATGAACACTGAAGCTTTCTTT
CASSVAHGQEGRMNTEAFF
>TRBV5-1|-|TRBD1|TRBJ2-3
TGCGCCAGCAGCTTGGGACAGGGTCGGATGGATACGCAGTATTTT
CASSLGQGRMDTQYF
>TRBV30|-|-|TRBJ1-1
TGTGCCTGGAGAAAACAGGGTAGGAACACTGAAGCTTTCTTT
CAWRKQGRNTEAFF
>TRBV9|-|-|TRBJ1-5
TGTGCCAGCAGCGTTAACGTGGGACAGCCCCAGCATTTT
CASSVNVGQPQHF
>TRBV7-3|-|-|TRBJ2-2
TGTGCCAGCAGCTTAACGGACACCGGGGAGCTGTTTTTT
CASSLTDTGELFF
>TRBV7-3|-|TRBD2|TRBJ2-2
TGTGCCAGCAGCTTAAGTACTAGCGGGAGCACCGGGGAGCTGTTTTTT
CASSLSTSGSTGELFF
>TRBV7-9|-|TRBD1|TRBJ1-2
TGTGCCAGCAGCTTAGCTCAGGGGGCAAGCTACACCTTC
CASSLAQGASYTF
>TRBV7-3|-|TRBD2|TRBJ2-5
TGTGCCAGCAGCTTAGGGTTTAGCGGGGGACAGGAGACCCAGTACTTC
CASSLGFSGGQETQYF
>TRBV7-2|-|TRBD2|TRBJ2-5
TGTGCCAGCAGCTTATCGGGGCGGGGGGGCCAGAAGACCCAGTACTTC
CASSLSGRGGQKTQYF
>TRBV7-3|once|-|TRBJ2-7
TGTGCCAGCAGCTTAAGCCACTCCTACGAGCAGTACTTC
CASSLSHSYEQYF
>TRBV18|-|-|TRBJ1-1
TGTGCCAGCTCACCATCCGTCCGGAACACTGAAGCTTTCTTT
CASSPSVRNTEAFF